Presented here are 32 T cell receptor beta chains from one specimen sequenced in a study of blood T cell repertoires in COVID-19. The protocol was immunoSEQ multiplex PCR, while the TCRdb copy is restricted to in-frame clones and leaves out a portion. Of about 480,000 clones listed, 85% to 90% were seen once; the top ten hold about 1%. The sequenced sample was peripheral blood. These receptor sequences come from a young man with COVID-19, enrolled during active disease.

This clone turned up a few times. The rearrangement uses TRBV9 and TRBJ2-1, with D perhaps matching TRBD2 (6 bases). V lost 0 bases to trimming and J lost 2 bases, with 12 bases between them. From germline, CDR1 is SGDLS and CDR2 YYNGEE. The CDR3 runs to 16 residues. The CDR3 sequence is CASSVGTTPTYNEQFF. CDR3 DNA: TGTGCCAGCAGCGTAGGGACTACCCCTACCTACAATGAGCAGTTCTTC.

The chain is built from TRBV7-3 and TRBJ2-3, with D hard to call. This CDR3 comprises 12 residues. Trimming shortened V by 0 bases and J by 6 bases, and 4 bases separated the two germline ends. The germline V gene has CDR1 SGHTA and CDR2 FQGTGA. The CDR3 DNA sequence: TGTGCCAGCAGCTTAACCGGGGATACGCAGTATTTT. It codes for CASSLTGDTQYF.

This clone was observed once. J is TRBJ2-5 and V is TRBV18; 9 bases are shared with TRBD1. J was trimmed by 5 bases and V by 1 base; bases with no gene match: 5. This CDR3 region has 15 residues. Looked up from germline, CDR1 is KGHSH and CDR2 is LQKENI. The CDR3 region has the DNA TGTGCCAGCTCACCACGGACAGGGGCCCGGGAGACCCAGTACTTC. Translated, it gives CASSPRTGARETQYF.

The rearrangement links TRBV9 to TRBJ2-5, with TRBD2 identical over 11 bases. Germline V lookup: CDR1 SGDLS, CDR2 YYNGEE. Germline trimming cut 4 bases from V and 4 bases from J; bases unmatched to any gene: 9. The CDR3 consists of 16 residues. This CDR3 reads CASSSPGLAVTETQYF. In DNA form, the CDR3 reads TGTGCCAGCAGCAGCCCGGGACTAGCGGTAACAGAGACCCAGTACTTC.

V is TRBV11-2 and J is TRBJ2-7, with 14 positions matching TRBD2. Germline loops: CDR1 SGHAT, CDR2 FQNNGV. The CDR3 is 19 amino acids. Trimming cost V 0 bases and J 0 bases; bases outside gene matches: 7. The chain's CDR3 is CASSLDLTTSGRGSYEQYF. DNA for the CDR3: TGTGCCAGCAGCTTAGATCTTACGACTAGCGGGAGGGGCTCCTACGAGCAGTACTTC. The full variable domain, in which reference TRBV11-2 and TRBJ2-7 provide the parts outside the CDR3, is EAGVAQSPRYKIIEKRQSVAFWCNPISGHATLYWYQQILGQGPKLLIQFQNNGVVDDSQLPKDRFSAERLKGVDSTLKIQPAKLEDSAVYLCASSLDLTTSGRGSYEQYFGPGTRLTVT.

The chain couples TRBV20-1 to TRBJ1-1; no firm D call. The CDR3 contains 11 residues. The V end was cut by 8 bases, the J end by 8 bases, with 15 bases between. The germline V gene has CDR1 DFQATT and CDR2 SNEGSKA (reference sequence). The CDR3 coding sequence is TGCAGTACCTCGGAAGGGAGGGAAGCTTTCTTT. It codes for CSTSEGREAFF.

The chain recombines TRBV5-1 with TRBJ2-5; TRBD1 agrees at 10 bases. Trimming took 3 bases from V and 3 from J; bases not matched to a gene: 8. The V gene's germline CDR1 is SGHRS and CDR2 YFSETQ. The CDR3 is 16 residues long. In nucleotides, the CDR3 is TGCGCCAGCAGCTCCCTAGAGACAGGGGGCGAAGAGACCCAGTACTTC. Encoded protein: CASSSLETGGEETQYF.

The chain joins TRBV2 to TRBJ2-1; the match to TRBD2 covers 11 bases. Germline CDR1 and CDR2: SNHLY and FYNNEI. The CDR3 runs to 16 residues. V was clipped by 7 bases and J by 0 bases; unmatched bases: 5. The chain's CDR3 is CASKIAGGPSYNEQFF. The CDR3 DNA follows: TGTGCCAGCAAAATAGCGGGAGGGCCCTCCTACAATGAGCAGTTCTTC.

The J gene is TRBJ2-3, the V gene TRBV18, with D possibly being TRBD1 (5 bases). V was cut by 3 bases and J by 6 bases, with 13 bases left in between. The CDR3 spans 14 residues. Germline CDR1 reads KGHSH; CDR2 reads LQKENI. CDR3 amino acids: CASSPTGLRDTQYF. The CDR3 coding sequence is TGTGCCAGCTCACCCACAGGCCTCAGGGATACGCAGTATTTT.

This chain uses TRBV7-9 with TRBJ2-3; 10 nucleotides line up with TRBD1. Trimming removed 0 bases from V and 5 bases from J; junction bases left unmatched: 5. Germline loops: CDR1 SEHNR, CDR2 FQNEAQ (reference sequence). The CDR3 consists of 16 residues. The CDR3 DNA is TGTGCCAGCAGCTTAGCGACAGGGGGCGCGAAAGATACGCAGTATTTT. It specifies CASSLATGGAKDTQYF.

Remarks on this clone: Compared with germline, one end of the junction differs, possibly owing to a read error. The chain joins TRBV7-9 to TRBJ2-3; 11 bases match TRBD2. The CDR3 runs to 15 residues. The germline V gene has CDR1 SEHNR and CDR2 FQNEAQ (reference sequence). CDR3 residues: CASSLAGGVTDTQYF. CDR3 nucleotides: TGTGCCAGCAGCCTAGCGGGGGGAGTCACAGATACGCAGTATTTT.

The V call is TRBV2, the J call TRBJ2-1, with TRBD1 as a possible D gene (6 bases). The CDR3 length is 14 residues. From germline, CDR1 is SNHLY and CDR2 FYNNEI. Trimming pared 2 bases from V and 4 bases from J, leaving 9 bases between. The CDR3 sequence is CASSEQGHYNEQFF. The CDR3, as DNA: TGTGCCAGCAGTGAACAGGGACATTACAATGAGCAGTTCTTC.

The chain uses TRBV7-8 and TRBJ2-7, with TRBD1 matching 7 bases. After removal of 5 bases from V and 2 bases from J, the junction contained 9 bases not matched to a gene. CDR3 length: 15 amino acids. CDR1 is SGHVS, CDR2 FQNEAQ, per germline. CDR3 protein: CASSRDRVVPYEQYF. CDR3 nucleotide sequence: TGTGCCAGCAGCCGCGACAGGGTGGTTCCCTACGAGCAGTACTTC.

CDR3 sequence reads: CASSETSFTEAFF. The CDR3 coding sequence is TGTGCCAGCAGTGAAACATCGTTCACTGAAGCTTTCTTT. The chain links TRBV6-1 to TRBJ1-1; D remains unclear. This CDR3 comprises 13 residues. V gave up 2 bases and J gave up 4 bases, with 8 bases separating them. Germline loops: CDR1 MNHNS, CDR2 SASEGT.

The V and J genes are TRBV19 and TRBJ2-7; TRBD2 aligns across 11 bases. Germline CDR1 is LNHDA and CDR2 is SQIVND (reference sequence). The CDR3 sequence is 13 residues long. With V trimmed by 9 bases and J by 12 bases, 13 bases remained unmatched. CDR3 sequence (DNA): TGTGCCAGCACAACTAGCGGGAGCCCCGTCAGGTACTTC. Protein: CASTTSGSPVRYF.

This chain joins TRBV2 and TRBJ1-1; the D gene is possibly TRBD1 (6 bases). V gave up 7 bases and J gave up 5 bases, with 14 bases separating them. The CDR3 runs 13 residues. Germline CDR1 SNHLY, CDR2 FYNNEI. CDR3 in DNA: TGTGCCAGCAATTCACAGGGAAGGACTGAAGCTTTCTTT. This codes for CASNSQGRTEAFF.

The chain combines TRBV5-1 with TRBJ2-1, with TRBD2 matching 10 bases. The V and J ends lost 4 bases and 3 bases, in that order; junction bases with no gene match: 16. CDR3 length: 19 residues. The germline V gene encodes CDR1 SGHRS and CDR2 YFSETQ. The CDR3, as DNA: TGCGCCAGCAGCGGGCGGGGACAAAAAGCGGGAGGGCACTACAATGAGCAGTTCTTC. Its translation: CASSGRGQKAGGHYNEQFF.

This chain uses TRBV7-9 with TRBJ2-2; D not resolved. The V gene lost 3 bases and the J gene lost 8 bases, with 10 bases spanning the gap. Germline assignment: CDR1 SEHNR and CDR2 FQNEAQ (reference sequence). The CDR3 runs to 13 residues. CDR3 coding DNA: TGTGCCAGCAGCTTTTTAGACGGGGGGGAGCTGTTTTTT. Translating it yields CASSFLDGGELFF.

The chain couples TRBV6-5 to TRBJ1-2, with 7 bases aligning to TRBD1. Germline V CDR1 and CDR2: MNHEY, SVGAGI. This CDR3 spans 14 amino acids. J was trimmed by 3 bases and V by 7 bases; bases with no gene match: 8. CDR3 amino acids: CASMETGSYYGYTF. In DNA, the CDR3 is TGTGCCAGCATGGAGACAGGGAGCTACTATGGCTACACCTTC.

This CDR3 is CAISRGQYNEQFF. The CDR3, as DNA: TGTGCCATCAGTCGTGGACAGTACAATGAGCAGTTCTTC. The V and J genes are TRBV10-3 and TRBJ2-1, with D perhaps TRBD1 (6 bases). This CDR3 region has 13 residues. The ends were cut back, 5 bases at V and 4 bases at J, with 9 bases in the middle. The germline V gene encodes CDR1 ENHRY and CDR2 SYGVKD.

This clone appeared a few times. The chain has TRBV5-3 and TRBJ2-5, with a tentative D call TRBD1 (5 bases). TRBV5-3 is an ORF, and what it does is uncertain. The CDR3 spans 14 residues. V lost 0 bases and J lost 1, with 7 bases in between. The CDR3 sequence: CARSLVGAQETQYF. For the CDR3, the DNA is TGTGCCAGAAGCTTGGTTGGGGCCCAAGAGACCCAGTACTTC.

The chain carries TRBV19 and TRBJ1-4; D uncertain. Germline V CDR1 and CDR2: LNHDA, SQIVND (reference sequence). V was shortened by 5 bases and J by 4 bases, with 14 bases between the two germline ends. The CDR3 has 15 amino acids. CDR3 coding DNA: TGTGCCAGTAGTCCTTCCTGGGCTAATAATGAAAAACTGTTTTTT. This sequence encodes CASSPSWANNEKLFF.

CDR3 DNA sequence: TGTGCCAGCAGCTCTGACAGATTCACTGAAGCTTTCTTT. This sequence encodes CASSSDRFTEAFF. The rearrangement uses TRBV12-3 or TRBV12-4 and TRBJ1-1; the D gene is possibly TRBD1 (5 bases). Trimming removed 6 bases from V and 4 bases from J, with 12 bases in between. There are 13 residues in the CDR3.

This clone appeared a single time. V is TRBV12-3 or TRBV12-4 and J is TRBJ2-7, with D possibly TRBD1 on 6 matching bases. The CDR3 has 13 amino acids. The V end was cut by 8 bases, the J end by 3 bases, with 14 bases between. For the CDR3, the DNA is TGTGCCAGCGGTACCACAGGGTTCTACGAGCAGTACTTC. This translates into CASGTTGFYEQYF.

The rearrangement links TRBV5-1 to TRBJ2-2, with 12 bases aligning to TRBD2. J was trimmed by 2 bases and V by 4 bases; bases with no gene match: 3. This CDR3 is built from 16 residues. Looked up from germline, CDR1 is SGHRS and CDR2 is YFSETQ. For the CDR3, the DNA is TGCGCCAGCAGCAAGACTAGCGGGGGAAACACCGGGGAGCTGTTTTTT. Its translation: CASSKTSGGNTGELFF.

The sample holds one count of this clone. The chain joins TRBV5-1 to TRBJ2-1; 14 bases match TRBD2. This CDR3 is built from 14 residues. The germline V gene encodes CDR1 SGHRS and CDR2 YFSETQ. The V segment lost 5 bases and the J segment 8 bases; nucleotides outside the gene matches: 3. For the CDR3, the DNA is TGCGCCAGCAGGACTAGCGGGGGGGCATATGAGCAGTTCTTC. As protein: CASRTSGGAYEQFF.

V and J are TRBV2 and TRBJ2-7; 8 bases line up with TRBD1. The CDR3 has 16 residues. The germline V gene has CDR1 SNHLY and CDR2 FYNNEI. V lost 2 bases and J lost 2; bases outside the gene matches: 8. CDR3 protein: CASSERPRQGTYEQYF. The CDR3 nucleotides read TGTGCCAGCAGTGAAAGGCCGCGACAGGGGACCTACGAGCAGTACTTC.

V gene TRBV9 combines with J gene TRBJ2-5, with TRBD2 identical over 9 bases. The V and J ends lost 4 bases and 4 bases, in that order; junction bases with no gene match: 5. Germline V gene sequence: CDR1 SGDLS, CDR2 YYNGEE. The CDR3 contains 14 residues. DNA of the CDR3: TGTGCCAGCAGCAAAGGGACTAGCAGAGAGACCCAGTACTTC. It codes for CASSKGTSRETQYF.

This sequence joins TRBV18 and TRBJ2-7; 10 bases are shared with TRBD2. This CDR3 is 16 amino acids long. Germline V gene lookup returns CDR1 KGHSH and CDR2 LQKENI. Trimming cost V 3 bases and J 7 bases; bases outside gene matches: 12. CDR3 sequence: CASSPVRTSGGEEQYF. The CDR3, as DNA: TGTGCCAGCTCACCTGTGAGGACTAGCGGAGGGGAAGAGCAGTACTTC.

Ten or more counts support this clone. The rearrangement links TRBV5-4 to TRBJ2-1; TRBD2 agrees at 11 bases. The CDR3 consists of 16 residues. Per the germline V gene, CDR1 is SGHNT and CDR2 is YYREEE (reference sequence). V was clipped by 3 bases and J by 4 bases; unmatched bases: 6. The CDR3 reads CASSSFSGGGYNEQFF. Written as DNA, the CDR3 is TGTGCCAGCAGCTCCTTTAGCGGGGGGGGTTACAATGAGCAGTTCTTC.

The V call is TRBV24-1, the J call TRBJ2-5; a weak D match, TRBD2 (7 bases). The CDR3 is 15 residues long. Germline CDR1 KGHDR, CDR2 SFDVKD. Trimming took off 5 bases at V and 5 bases at J, with 17 bases between the two ends. This CDR3 reads CATSGLRGQEETQYF. The CDR3 DNA follows: TGTGCCACCAGTGGCCTGCGGGGGCAAGAGGAGACCCAGTACTTC.

The genes are TRBV6-5 and TRBJ1-6; the match to TRBD1 covers 8 bases. The germline gives CDR1 MNHEY, CDR2 SVGAGI. The CDR3 extends over 15 amino acids. With 6 bases clipped from V and 9 bases from J, the junction kept 10 bases outside the gene matches. CDR3: CASRDGQGGGSPLHF. CDR3 sequence (DNA): TGTGCCAGCAGAGACGGACAGGGAGGGGGTTCACCCCTCCACTTT.